This T cell receptor beta chain comes out of a study of T cells in Graves' hyperthyroidism and ophthalmopathy. Study-wide points: Ophthalmopathy cases were set apart from stable hyperthyroidism by a 13 V-J model.

This CDR3 is 13 amino acids long. V was pared by 8 bases and J by 5 bases, with 13 bases between. In germline, CDR1 is MNHNS, CDR2 SASEGT. RNA transcripts gave rise to amplified TCR beta CDR3 regions. HTBI primers were the set used in a first-round RT-PCR of the TCR CDR3. MiXCR was run by TCRdb on the multiplex PCR reads, yielding one entry per CDR3 protein. The sample has roughly 290,000 distinct CDR3 sequences; roughly 13% are singletons. Based on clinical symptoms, serum thyroxine and TRAb, thyroid ultrasound and orbital computed tomography, diagnoses were reached. About 10 ml of fresh peripheral blood supplied the PBMCs. A word on this clonotype: Its antigen is as yet unknown.

The sample taken for sequencing was blood. The sequence was collected from a middle-aged woman with Graves' hyperthyroidism. The chain is built from TRBV6-1 and TRBJ1-3; D is undetermined. This CDR3 reads CASLKPGRNTIYF. Written as DNA, the CDR3 is TGTGCCAGCCTTAAGCCTGGTAGAAACACCATATATTTT.